Shown below are 27 T cell receptor beta chains from a single sample sequenced in a study of human T cells and chemical hapten exposure. Time point described: pre-sensitization, week 0. Treatment meaning: therapeutic diphenylcyclopropenone sensitization with weekly scalp DPC. TCRdb passed the RACE reads through MiXCR, listing each CDR3 protein once. The repertoire holds some 38,000 distinct CDR3 sequences, with 7.5% to 8% as singletons. The starting material was whole blood, obtained in connection with sensitization to the hapten diphenylcyclopropenone (DPC). These receptors all stem from a woman aged 45-65 years with alopecia areata. Some clones in this sample may be carry-over from other donors' samples.

The count of this clonotype is one. An end of the junction differs from the germline gene, which may be a read error. The J gene is TRBJ2-7, the V gene TRBV20-1; D is unresolved. Germline CDR1 and CDR2: DFQATT and SNEGSKA (reference sequence). The CDR3 extends over 14 amino acids. The CDR3 nucleotides are TGCACTGCTAGAGATCCCAGTCGTACCTTCGAGCAGTACTTC. This codes for CTARDPSRTFEQYF.

This clonotype was observed many times. The gene calls are TRBV5-6 and TRBJ1-5; 7 bases agree with TRBD1. The length of the CDR3 is 15 residues. Germline V gives CDR1 SGHDT, CDR2 YYEEEE. The trim removed 1 base at V and 3 bases at J, leaving 4 bases unmatched. The CDR3 region is CASSLNRGYNQPQHF. As DNA, the CDR3 is TGTGCCAGCAGCTTGAACAGGGGATACAATCAGCCCCAGCATTTT.

The rearrangement links TRBV29-1 to TRBJ2-1; 7 bases are shared with TRBD1. Germline values: CDR1 SQVTM, CDR2 ANQGSEA. This CDR3 has 12 amino acids. V shed 8 bases, J shed 7 bases, and the junction held 8 bases outside the gene matches. The CDR3 is CSFRQGINEQFF. In DNA, the CDR3 is TGCAGCTTCCGACAGGGTATAAATGAGCAGTTCTTC.

This chain joins TRBV11-2 and TRBJ1-4; 7 bases are a match to TRBD1. The CDR3 has 16 residues. The V and J ends lost 3 bases and 2 bases, in that order; junction bases with no gene match: 6. The germline V gene encodes CDR1 SGHAT and CDR2 FQNNGV. The CDR3 region has the DNA TGTGCCAGCAGCTTGGAGCAGGGGGGGACTAATGAAAAACTGTTTTTT. Encoded protein: CASSLEQGGTNEKLFF.

This clonotype was detected ten times or more. The gene calls are TRBV12-3 or TRBV12-4 and TRBJ2-1, with D possibly matching TRBD2 (6 bases). Trimming cost V 6 bases and J 0 bases, with 15 bases left between them. The CDR3 runs to 16 residues. In DNA form, the CDR3 reads TGTGCCAGCAGAACACCGTTAGCGGTCTCCTACAATGAGCAGTTCTTC. Protein sequence: CASRTPLAVSYNEQFF.

This clonotype has only a few counts. V is TRBV7-6 and J is TRBJ2-2; TRBD2 might be the D (5 bases). This CDR3 has 14 residues. Germline assignment: CDR1 SGHVS and CDR2 FNYEAQ. Deletions cut 8 bases from V and 5 bases from J, with 15 bases between. For the CDR3, the DNA is TGTGCCAGCGGGAGTCTAGGAGGAACCGGGGAGCTGTTTTTT. Protein sequence: CASGSLGGTGELFF.

This clonotype was seen a handful of times. The chain couples TRBV2 to TRBJ2-3; a weak D match, TRBD1 (5 bases). Between the trimmed V and J ends, which lost 2 bases and 5 bases, there was a span of 11 bases. This CDR3 region has 14 residues. Germline CDR1 reads SNHLY; CDR2 reads FYNNEI. Here the CDR3 DNA reads TGTGCCAGCAGTGAAAGGGGCCCACAAGATACGCAGTATTTT. It specifies CASSERGPQDTQYF.

This clonotype came up many times. This chain uses TRBV6-1 with TRBJ2-1, with TRBD2 as a possible D gene (5 bases). CDR1 and CDR2 from the germline V gene are MNHNS and SASEGT. This CDR3 has 14 amino acids. The V end lost 1 base, the J end lost 8 bases, and 12 bases lay between the germline ends. The CDR3 coding sequence is TGTGCCAGCAGTGAAGACTCCTTTAGCGATGAGCAGTTCTTC. Translating gives CASSEDSFSDEQFF.

This clonotype was counted at least ten times. The chain recombines TRBV5-5 with TRBJ1-1, with TRBD1 as a possible D gene (6 bases). Germline CDR1 reads SGHKS; CDR2 reads YYEKEE (reference sequence). V shed 5 bases and J shed 4 bases, with 12 bases lying between them. The CDR3 sequence is 13 residues long. CDR3 DNA: TGTGCCAGCAGTTGGGGGCCGGGCACTGAAGCTTTCTTT. It codes for CASSWGPGTEAFF.

In its sample, this clonotype was seen many times. The chain combines TRBV10-1 with TRBJ2-1, with TRBD2 matching over 7 bases. The germline V gene encodes CDR1 WNHNN and CDR2 SYGVQD (reference sequence). The trim removed 0 bases at V and 8 bases at J, leaving 7 bases unmatched. CDR3 length: 15 residues. The DNA for the CDR3 is TGCGCCAGCAGTGAGTCGGCCGCGGGAGCGGATGAGCAGTTCTTC. It encodes CASSESAAGADEQFF.

This clonotype is medium-sized by share. CDR3 DNA sequence: TGTGCCAGCAGCTTAGACAGGGGAGGCCAGCCCCAGCATTTT. Its protein is CASSLDRGGQPQHF. The chain couples TRBV7-2 to TRBJ1-5; 7 nucleotides align to TRBD1. After removal of 1 base from V and 7 bases from J, the junction contained 4 bases not matched to a gene. Germline loops: CDR1 SGHTA, CDR2 FQGNSA. There are 14 residues in the CDR3. The full variable domain, rest sourced from reference TRBV7-2 and TRBJ1-5, is GAGVSQSPSNKVTEKGKDVELRCDPISGHTALYWYRQSLGQGLEFLIYFQGNSAPDKSGLPSDRFSAERTGGSVSTLTIQRTQQEDSAVYLCASSLDRGGQPQHFGDGTRLSIL.

The rearrangement links TRBV29-1 to TRBJ2-1; a weak D match, TRBD2 (5 bases). This CDR3 comprises 13 residues. Trimming removed 7 bases at V and 5 bases at J, with 15 bases between. The germline V gene encodes CDR1 SQVTM and CDR2 ANQGSEA. The CDR3 sequence: CSGGVGADNEQFF. The DNA for the CDR3 is TGCAGCGGGGGTGTGGGAGCGGACAATGAGCAGTTCTTC.

At least ten counts were recorded for this clonotype. The rearrangement links TRBV29-1 to TRBJ2-1, with 8 positions matching TRBD2. The V and J ends lost 4 bases and 4 bases, in that order; junction bases with no gene match: 9. The CDR3 is 15 residues long. Per germline, CDR1 SQVTM and CDR2 ANQGSEA. CDR3: CSVGPLADIYNEQFF. The CDR3 DNA reads TGCAGCGTTGGCCCACTAGCGGACATTTACAATGAGCAGTTCTTC.

There are many counts of this clonotype. The chain combines TRBV5-1 with TRBJ2-3, with 9 bases fitting TRBD2. This CDR3 region has 15 residues. With V trimmed by 4 bases and J by 1 base, 4 bases remained unmatched. CDR1 SGHRS and CDR2 YFSETQ come from the germline V gene. DNA for the CDR3: TGCGCCAGCAGCCCCTTAGCGGGAGGCACAGATACGCAGTATTTT. Translation: CASSPLAGGTDTQYF.

This clonotype appeared many times. The gene calls are TRBV27 and TRBJ1-2; unclear D gene. This CDR3 region has 13 residues. Trimming removed 5 bases from V and 3 bases from J, with 10 bases in between. Germline V CDR1 and CDR2: MNHEY, SMNVEV (reference sequence). The CDR3 here is CASSLQPYYGYTF. As DNA, the CDR3 is TGTGCCAGCAGTCTACAGCCCTACTATGGCTACACCTTC.

This clonotype was counted a few times. This chain joins TRBV28 and TRBJ2-1, with 8 nucleotides matching TRBD2. CDR3 length: 13 amino acids. Germline loops: CDR1 MDHEN, CDR2 SYDVKM. V lost 7 bases, J lost 6 bases, and 5 bases stayed unmatched. DNA for the CDR3: TGTGCCAGCATCTTGGGGACTAGCAATGAGCAGTTCTTC. It encodes CASILGTSNEQFF. The full variable domain, with the rest looked up from reference TRBV28 and TRBJ2-1, is DVKVTQSSRYLVKRTGEKVFLECVQDMDHENMFWYRQDPGLGLRLIYFSYDVKMKEKGDIPEGYSVSREKKERFSLILESASTNQTSMYLCASILGTSNEQFFGPGTRLTVL.

This clonotype was counted at least ten times. This rearrangement joins TRBV4-3 to TRBJ2-7; D unclear. The CDR3 sequence is 15 residues long. The germline V and J ends were trimmed by 0 bases and 2 bases, with 11 bases remaining between them. CDR1 is LGHNA and CDR2 is YSLEER in the germline V gene. DNA of the CDR3: TGCGCCAGCAGCCAAGATCAGAGCAGGACCTACGAGCAGTACTTC. Translation gives CASSQDQSRTYEQYF.

The chain uses TRBV28 and TRBJ1-5; TRBD1 might be the D (6 bases). The germline V and J ends were trimmed by 6 bases and 7 bases, with 16 bases remaining between them. This CDR3 is built from 14 residues. Per germline, CDR1 MDHEN and CDR2 SYDVKM. The CDR3 reads CASRAQGRRQPQHF. The CDR3 DNA reads TGTGCCAGCAGAGCACAGGGTCGGAGACAGCCCCAGCATTTT. The variable domain in full, with the rest retrieved from reference TRBV28 and TRBJ1-5, is DVKVTQSSRYLVKRTGEKVFLECVQDMDHENMFWYRQDPGLGLRLIYFSYDVKMKEKGDIPEGYSVSREKKERFSLILESASTNQTSMYLCASRAQGRRQPQHFGDGTRLSIL.

This clonotype was recorded a few times. This chain joins TRBV7-9 and TRBJ2-3; D possibly uses TRBD1 or TRBD2 (7 bases each). Trimming took off 5 bases at V and 3 bases at J, with 15 bases between the two ends. The V gene's germline CDR1 is SEHNR and CDR2 FQNEAQ (reference sequence). This CDR3 spans 15 amino acids. CDR3 region: CASSRQGGGTDTQYF. The CDR3 nucleotides read TGTGCCAGCAGCCGACAGGGAGGGGGGACAGATACGCAGTATTTT.

This clonotype has just a few counts. Given a much more abundant clone one base away, this may be a read error. The V and J genes are TRBV5-6 and TRBJ1-1; D is possibly TRBD1 (6 bases). Germline loops: CDR1 SGHDT, CDR2 YYEEEE. The CDR3 has 15 residues. The CDR3 DNA is TGTGCCAGCAGCTTTCGCAGGGGATCGGGTACTGAAGCTCTCTTT. Translating gives CASSFRRGSGTEALF.

This clonotype was detected ten times or more. The chain has TRBV6-5 and TRBJ1-2; D unclear. The germline V gene has CDR1 MNHEY and CDR2 SVGAGI. Trimming removed 2 bases from V and 4 bases from J, with 11 bases in between. The CDR3 has 14 amino acids. CDR3 nucleotide sequence: TGTGCCAGCAGTTACAGCGGCAGCGTCTATGGCTACACCTTC. Translating it yields CASSYSGSVYGYTF.

The chain carries TRBV7-6 and TRBJ2-7, with D unresolved. V lost 1 base and J 2 bases, leaving 6 bases between the germline ends. CDR1 SGHVS and CDR2 FNYEAQ come from the germline V gene. This CDR3 is built from 13 residues. Here the CDR3 reads CASSLETAYEQYF. CDR3 DNA: TGTGCCAGCAGCTTAGAGACTGCCTACGAGCAGTACTTC.

This clonotype came up a few times. V is TRBV7-3 and J is TRBJ2-7; 7 bases line up with TRBD1. The CDR3 sequence is 14 residues long. The V gene's germline CDR1 is SGHTA and CDR2 FQGTGA. Unmatched junction bases numbered 7, after V lost 1 base and J lost 7 bases. The CDR3 sequence: CASSLKGGAGEQYF. The CDR3, as DNA: TGTGCCAGCAGCTTAAAAGGGGGCGCCGGTGAGCAGTACTTC. Full variable domain (rest looked up from reference TRBV7-3 and TRBJ2-7): GAGVSQTPSNKVTEKGKYVELRCDPISGHTALYWYRQSLGQGPEFLIYFQGTGAADDSGLPNDRFFAVRPEGSVSTLKIQRTERGDSAVYLCASSLKGGAGEQYFGPGTRLTVT.

This clonotype came up many times. This chain joins TRBV7-6 and TRBJ1-5; no clear D gene. V lost 2 bases to trimming and J lost 0 bases, with 11 bases between them. CDR1 is SGHVS, CDR2 FNYEAQ, per germline. The CDR3 covers 16 residues. Written as DNA, the CDR3 is TGTGCCAGCAGCTTAACCTCCGCGGGTAGCAATCAGCCCCAGCATTTT. Residues: CASSLTSAGSNQPQHF.

This clonotype appeared many times. The rearrangement joins TRBV20-1 to TRBJ2-1; 12 bases align to TRBD1. The ends lost 7 bases at V and 8 bases at J; junction bases unmatched: 6. CDR1 and CDR2 from the germline V gene are DFQATT and SNEGSKA (reference sequence). CDR3 length equals 13 residues. The CDR3 nucleotides are TGCAGTGTTAGGGACAGGGGGCGGGATGAGCAGTTCTTC. Translated: CSVRDRGRDEQFF.

This clonotype was recorded at least ten times. J is TRBJ1-2 and V is TRBV5-1; no firm D call. Germline V gives CDR1 SGHRS, CDR2 YFSETQ. The ends were cut back, 10 bases at V and 8 bases at J, with 6 bases in the middle. The CDR3 runs 8 residues. CDR3 in DNA: TGCGCCTTCCGAGGCTACACCTTC. Translating it yields CAFRGYTF. Drawing the rest from reference TRBV5-1 and TRBJ1-2, the complete variable domain is KAGVTQTPRYLIKTRGQQVTLSCSPISGHRSVSWYQQTPGQGLQFLFEYFSETQRNKGNFPGRFSGRQFSNSRSEMNVSTLELGDSALYLCAFRGYTFGSGTRLTVV.

This chain links TRBV6-5 with TRBJ2-2; weak D call: TRBD2 (5 bases). Trimming left V 2 bases short and J 1 base short, with 11 bases between. The V gene's germline CDR1 is MNHEY and CDR2 SVGAGI. This CDR3 is built from 16 residues. The CDR3 nucleotides read TGTGCCAGCAGTTACCCCGGAGGAGGGAACACCGGGGAGCTGTTTTTT. Translating gives CASSYPGGGNTGELFF.